One T cell receptor (beta chain) is described in this entry. Its antigen remains unidentified. Use of 60 Vbeta and 13 Jbeta primers characterized the PCR. Assay: immunoSEQ multiplex PCR; the TCRdb copy retains only in-frame clones and omits some. The sample has 150,000 to 200,000 clones; around three quarters are singletons. This entry belongs to a study of cytomegalovirus exposure and HLA in healthy donors. Turning to the study itself: Of the donors genotyped, about 410 in all, 65% to 90% fell in the Caucasian-associated ancestry cluster. Points from the study as a whole: DRB1 showed the most TCR associations and HLA-C the fewest in a later analysis, as rates varied by HLA locus. Prior analysis indicated that the majority of TCR beta V segments exhibited productivity approximately 87% or approximately 30% of the time. In a later analysis, productive TCRs from donors in an Asian-associated ancestry cluster reportedly carried fewer N-insertions than the cohort mean.

The CDR3 has 17 amino acids. Germline V gene lookup returns CDR1 SEHNR and CDR2 FQNEAQ (reference sequence). The V end was cut by 0 bases, the J end by 5 bases, with 19 bases between. Material: PBMCs. The chain uses TRBV7-9 and TRBJ1-1; D is possibly TRBD1 (5 bases). The clonotype originates from a man aged 35-49 years in good health and CMV-seronegative. The CDR3 region is CASSLAAVYGGRTEAFF. As DNA, the CDR3 is TGTGCCAGCAGCTTAGCGGCCGTTTATGGGGGGAGGACTGAAGCTTTCTTT.